These 26 T cell receptor beta chains originate from one sample sequenced in a study of T cells in localized non-small cell lung cancer (dated by TCRdb to the early 2020s). To prepare the library, the immunoSEQ multiplex PCR assay was applied. As stored in TCRdb, this immuneACCESS dataset retains in-frame rearrangements with V and J assigned. A fraction of the clones does not appear; measured against another copy, unresolved V genes explain less than half of the discrepancy, and the remainder lacks a known reason. Here the sample has around 83,000 clones; about 91% occur a single time. The ten largest clonotypes hold about 16% of the sample. The input for sequencing was peripheral blood, taken before any cancer treatment. The source of these receptors is a man between 35 and 75 years old with stage I squamous cell lung carcinoma.

The chain carries TRBV2 and TRBJ1-3, with unresolved D. The CDR3 loop spans 17 amino acids. Germline CDR1 and CDR2: SNHLY and FYNNEI. V was pared by 0 bases and J by 0 bases, with 12 bases between. The CDR3 nucleotides are TGTGCCAGCAGTGAAGCGTGGCGGCGGACCTCTGGAAACACCATATATTTT. It yields the protein CASSEAWRRTSGNTIYF.

V usage is TRBV2 and J usage is TRBJ1-4; 8 nucleotides agree with TRBD1. Per the germline V gene, CDR1 is SNHLY and CDR2 is FYNNEI. Losses at the gene ends were 7 bases for V and 5 bases for J; bases not matched to a gene: 6. The CDR3 covers 14 residues. CDR3: CASNKQGGNEKLFF. CDR3 nucleotides: TGTGCCAGCAATAAACAGGGGGGAAATGAAAAACTGTTTTTT.

As for this clone: This sample also contains other DNA sequences that code for the same CDR3. The V and J genes are TRBV30 and TRBJ1-1; D perhaps matches TRBD1 (5 bases). V dropped 2 bases and J dropped 1 base, with 8 bases sitting between them. The CDR3 runs 13 residues. CDR1 and CDR2 from the germline V gene are GTSNPN and SVGIG (reference sequence). The CDR3 DNA follows: TGTGCCTGGAGTTTGACAGCGAACACTGAAGCTTTCTTT. Protein sequence: CAWSLTANTEAFF.

The CDR3 nucleotides are TGTGCCAGCAGTTACTCGACTATTGAAGCTTTCTTT. Amino acid sequence: CASSYSTIEAFF. V gene TRBV6-6 combines with J gene TRBJ1-1, with no clear D. V dropped 0 bases and J dropped 7 bases, with 6 bases sitting between them. This CDR3 has 12 residues. CDR1 is MNHNY, CDR2 SVGAGI, per germline (reference sequence).

The chain combines TRBV6-1 with TRBJ1-6; TRBD1 agrees at 9 bases. Trimming removed 2 bases from V and 14 bases from J; junction bases left unmatched: 22. Germline CDR1 and CDR2: MNHNS and SASEGT. The CDR3 length is 19 residues. CDR3 loop: CASSEIGTGFLGRGKALHF. Written as DNA, the CDR3 is TGTGCCAGCAGTGAAATTGGGACAGGGTTCCTAGGCCGAGGTAAGGCCCTCCACTTT.

This rearrangement joins TRBV25-1 to TRBJ1-2; the D is unclear. The CDR3 extends over 12 amino acids. Germline loops: CDR1 MGHDK, CDR2 SYGVNS. V lost 0 bases and J lost 7, with 6 bases in between. The CDR3 here is CASSEYETGYTF. The DNA of the CDR3 is TGTGCCAGCAGTGAATACGAAACTGGCTACACCTTC.

CDR3: CASVGEQGTYGYTF. In DNA form, the CDR3 reads TGTGCCAGCGTCGGCGAACAAGGGACCTATGGCTACACCTTC. The chain carries TRBV6-7 and TRBJ1-2; a possible D gene is TRBD1 (5 bases). TRBV6-7 is classed as an ORF, of uncertain function. The CDR3 is made up of 14 amino acids. V lost 8 bases and J 4 bases, leaving 17 bases between the germline ends.

V and J are TRBV7-9 and TRBJ2-5; D is uncertain. The CDR3 consists of 13 residues. V gave up 4 bases and J gave up 5 bases, with 11 bases separating them. The germline V gene has CDR1 SEHNR and CDR2 FQNEAQ (reference sequence). CDR3 in amino acids: CASSYLGSETQYF. The CDR3 coding sequence is TGTGCCAGCAGCTACTTAGGTAGTGAGACCCAGTACTTC.

J is TRBJ1-5 and V is TRBV6-6; no clear D gene. The germline V gene encodes CDR1 MNHNY and CDR2 SVGAGI (reference sequence). The CDR3 spans 15 residues. V lost 0 bases and J 4 bases, leaving 10 bases between the germline ends. The CDR3 is CASSYSGQANQPQHF. DNA of the CDR3: TGTGCCAGCAGTTACTCAGGGCAGGCTAATCAGCCCCAGCATTTT.

The chain has TRBV6-6 and TRBJ2-7; TRBD1 matches at 8 bases. The length of the CDR3 is 16 residues. Germline CDR1 and CDR2: MNHNY and SVGAGI (reference sequence). V lost 4 bases to trimming and J lost 4 bases; unmatched junction nucleotides: 12. The CDR3 DNA follows: TGTGCCAGCAGTTCCTTGGACAGGGAAGCTTATTACGAGCAGTACTTC. Encoded protein: CASSSLDREAYYEQYF.

The chain recombines TRBV6-1 with TRBJ1-5; TRBD1 matches 7 bases. J gave up 3 bases and V 9 bases, and 5 bases lay outside the gene matches. The germline V gene encodes CDR1 MNHNS and CDR2 SASEGT. The CDR3 spans 13 residues. In DNA form, the CDR3 reads TGTGCCAGTGGGGACAGTGCCAATCAGCCCCAGCATTTT. Translation gives CASGDSANQPQHF.

This chain links TRBV19 with TRBJ1-1; D not certain. From germline, CDR1 is LNHDA and CDR2 SQIVND (reference sequence). V was trimmed by 3 bases and J by 10 bases, leaving 15 bases between them. The CDR3 sequence is 13 residues long. CDR3 loop: CASSIVGGPGAFF. CDR3 in DNA: TGTGCCAGTAGTATCGTCGGAGGGCCTGGAGCTTTCTTT.

This chain joins TRBV28 and TRBJ2-1; TRBD2 aligns across 9 bases. The CDR3 runs to 15 residues. Germline CDR1 reads MDHEN; CDR2 reads SYDVKM. Germline trimming cut 2 bases from V and 5 bases from J; bases unmatched to any gene: 4. The CDR3 here is CASSLAGGQNNEQFF. In DNA, the CDR3 is TGTGCCAGCAGTTTAGCGGGGGGGCAAAACAATGAGCAGTTCTTC.

The chain employs TRBV6-1 and TRBJ1-2; 9 nucleotides line up with TRBD1. Losses at the gene ends were 6 bases for V and 6 bases for J; bases not matched to a gene: 5. Per the germline V gene, CDR1 is MNHNS and CDR2 is SASEGT. CDR3 length: 13 residues. CDR3 residues: CASRGTGYDGYTF. CDR3 nucleotide sequence: TGTGCCAGCAGAGGGACAGGGTATGATGGCTACACCTTC.

The V call is TRBV7-8, the J call TRBJ2-3; D might be TRBD1 (5 bases). The CDR3 runs to 16 residues. V lost 5 bases, J lost 2 bases, and 17 bases lay in between. CDR1 is SGHVS and CDR2 is FQNEAQ in the germline V gene. The CDR3 coding sequence is TGTGCCAGCAGCCCCAGGGTTTTGGTGGTCACAGATACGCAGTATTTT. Encoded protein: CASSPRVLVVTDTQYF.

The chain recombines TRBV18 with TRBJ1-1; D unresolved. CDR1 is KGHSH, CDR2 LQKENI, per germline. The V end was cut by 3 bases, the J end by 1 base, with 6 bases between. The CDR3 runs to 13 residues. The CDR3 region has the DNA TGTGCCAGCTCACCCGTTCCGAACACTGAAGCTTTCTTT. Translated: CASSPVPNTEAFF.

The chain uses TRBV9 and TRBJ1-1, with D maybe TRBD1 (6 bases). The CDR3 totals 16 residues. Germline values: CDR1 SGDLS, CDR2 YYNGEE. The V and J ends lost 0 bases and 5 bases respectively, with 17 bases between them. CDR3: CASSVVEGTGRTEAFF. The CDR3 DNA is TGTGCCAGCAGCGTAGTAGAGGGCACAGGGAGAACTGAAGCTTTCTTT.

The rearrangement joins TRBV10-3 to TRBJ2-7; no definite D call. Deletions cut 7 bases from V and 6 bases from J, with 10 bases between. Germline V lookup: CDR1 ENHRY, CDR2 SYGVKD. There are 11 residues in the CDR3. The CDR3 sequence: CAIKGPGEQYF. For the CDR3, the DNA is TGTGCCATCAAAGGTCCCGGCGAGCAGTACTTC.

This chain joins TRBV20-1 and TRBJ2-7; D may be TRBD2 (6 bases). The germline V gene has CDR1 DFQATT and CDR2 SNEGSKA (reference sequence). Trimming removed 6 bases from V and 7 bases from J, with 13 bases in between. This CDR3 has 11 residues. Here the CDR3 reads CSATERGEQYF. In nucleotides, the CDR3 is TGCAGTGCAACGGAACGGGGGGAGCAGTACTTC.

The chain combines TRBV9 with TRBJ2-1; perhaps TRBD2 as D (5 bases). V lost 6 bases to trimming and J lost 3 bases, with 10 bases between them. Per germline, CDR1 SGDLS and CDR2 YYNGEE. CDR3 length: 13 amino acids. The DNA for the CDR3 is TGTGCCAGCACGAGGGAAAACTACAATGAGCAGTTCTTC. Amino acids: CASTRENYNEQFF.

The chain has TRBV19 and TRBJ2-5; tentative D call: TRBD2 (6 bases). The CDR3 extends over 14 amino acids. CDR1 is LNHDA, CDR2 SQIVND, per germline (reference sequence). Trimming pared 5 bases from V and 4 bases from J, leaving 14 bases between. The CDR3 DNA reads TGTGCCAGTAGTGAACACGGGACTGCAGAGACCCAGTACTTC. Its protein product is CASSEHGTAETQYF. The entire variable domain, with the rest obtained from reference TRBV19 and TRBJ2-5, is as follows: DGGITQSPKYLFRKEGQNVTLSCEQNLNHDAMYWYRQDPGQGLRLIYYSQIVNDFQKGDIAEGYSVSREKKESFPLTVTSAQKNPTAFYLCASSEHGTAETQYFGPGTRLLVL.

CDR3: CATSRAQDAGNQPQHF. CDR3 coding DNA: TGTGCCACCAGCAGAGCACAGGACGCGGGCAATCAGCCCCAGCATTTT. V gene TRBV15 combines with J gene TRBJ1-5, with D perhaps matching TRBD1 (5 bases). The germline gives CDR1 LNHNV, CDR2 YYDKDF (reference sequence). Between the trimmed V and J ends, which lost 1 base and 2 bases, there was a span of 12 bases. The CDR3 runs to 16 residues.

Comment on this clone: The same CDR3 arises from other DNA sequences in this sample as well. This chain links TRBV5-6 with TRBJ2-5, with TRBD2 identical over 10 bases. Germline V gives CDR1 SGHDT, CDR2 YYEEEE. The J segment lost 5 bases and the V segment lost 3 bases, leaving 7 bases of the junction unmatched. CDR3 size: 15 residues. The CDR3 DNA sequence: TGTGCCAGCAGCTGGGCGGGAGCGGGGGGGGAGACCCAGTACTTC. Residues: CASSWAGAGGETQYF.

The gene calls are TRBV29-1 and TRBJ1-1; no definite D call. Germline V gene lookup returns CDR1 SQVTM and CDR2 ANQGSEA. The V end was cut by 4 bases, the J end by 3 bases, with 6 bases between. The CDR3 loop spans 11 amino acids. In DNA form, the CDR3 reads TGCAGCGTTGGAGTCTACACTGAAGCTTTCTTT. Translating it yields CSVGVYTEAFF.

This chain connects TRBV5-4 to TRBJ1-2, with D maybe TRBD1 (5 bases). Trimming stripped 4 bases from V and 2 bases from J, with 12 bases between. CDR1 and CDR2 (germline): SGHNT, YYREEE (reference sequence). This CDR3 has 14 residues. The CDR3, as DNA: TGTGCCAGCAGCCAAAGACAGATAAACTATGGCTACACCTTC. This translates into CASSQRQINYGYTF. Full variable domain (outside the CDR3, taken from reference TRBV5-4 and TRBJ1-2): ETGVTQSPTHLIKTRGQQVTLRCSSQSGHNTVSWYQQALGQGPQFIFQYYREEENGRGNFPPRFSGLQFPNYSSELNVNALELDDSALYLCASSQRQINYGYTFGSGTRLTVV.

The chain carries TRBV11-2 and TRBJ1-6, with a weak D call TRBD1 (5 bases). Trimming removed 6 bases at V and 16 bases at J, with 16 bases between. CDR1 and CDR2 from the germline V gene are SGHAT and FQNNGV. The CDR3 runs to 12 residues. The CDR3 DNA reads as TGTGCCAGCAGTTCTAGGGGCGGTTCACTCCACTTT. It translates to CASSSRGGSLHF.